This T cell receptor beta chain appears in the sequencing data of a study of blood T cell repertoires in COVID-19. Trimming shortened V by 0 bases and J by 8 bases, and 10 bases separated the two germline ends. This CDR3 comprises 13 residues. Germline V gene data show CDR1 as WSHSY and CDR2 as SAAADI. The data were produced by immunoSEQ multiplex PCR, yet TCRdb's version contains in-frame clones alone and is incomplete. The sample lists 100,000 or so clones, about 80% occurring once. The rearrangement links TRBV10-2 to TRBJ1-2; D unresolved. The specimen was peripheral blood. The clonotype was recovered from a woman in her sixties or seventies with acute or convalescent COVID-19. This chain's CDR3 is CASSESGRSGYTF. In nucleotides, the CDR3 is TGCGCCAGCAGTGAGTCGGGTAGGAGCGGCTACACCTTC.